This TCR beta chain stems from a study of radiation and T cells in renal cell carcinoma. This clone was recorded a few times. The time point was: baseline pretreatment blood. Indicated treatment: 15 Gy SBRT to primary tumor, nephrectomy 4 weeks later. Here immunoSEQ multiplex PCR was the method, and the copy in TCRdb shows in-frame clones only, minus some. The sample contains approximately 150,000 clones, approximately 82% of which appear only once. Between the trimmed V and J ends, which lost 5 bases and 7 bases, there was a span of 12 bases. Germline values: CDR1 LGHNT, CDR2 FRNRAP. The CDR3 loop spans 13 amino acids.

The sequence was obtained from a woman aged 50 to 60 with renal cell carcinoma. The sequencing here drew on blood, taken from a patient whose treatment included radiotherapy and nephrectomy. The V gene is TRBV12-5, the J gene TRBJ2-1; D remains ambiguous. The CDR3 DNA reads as TGTGCTAGTGGTCAACCCGTCACGAATGAGCAGTTCTTC. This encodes CASGQPVTNEQFF. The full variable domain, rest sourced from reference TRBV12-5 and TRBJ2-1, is DARVTQTPRHKVTEMGQEVTMRCQPILGHNTVFWYRQTMMQGLELLAYFRNRAPLDDSGMPKDRFSAEMPDATLATLKIQPSEPRDSAVYFCASGQPVTNEQFFGPGTRLTVL.